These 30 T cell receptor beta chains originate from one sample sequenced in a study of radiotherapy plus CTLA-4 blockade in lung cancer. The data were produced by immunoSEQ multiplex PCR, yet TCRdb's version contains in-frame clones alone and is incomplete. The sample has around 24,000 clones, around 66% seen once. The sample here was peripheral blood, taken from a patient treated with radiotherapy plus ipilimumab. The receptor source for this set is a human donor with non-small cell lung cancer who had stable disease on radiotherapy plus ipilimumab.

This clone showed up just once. CDR3 sequence (DNA): TGCGCCAGCAGCTCCCGGGGTACCGGGGAGCTGTTTTTT. Its protein product is CASSSRGTGELFF. The V and J genes are TRBV5-1 and TRBJ2-2, with D possibly being TRBD2 (5 bases). Germline lookup yields CDR1 SGHRS and CDR2 YFSETQ. The CDR3 consists of 13 residues. Trimming took off 3 bases at V and 5 bases at J, with 8 bases between the two ends. The complete variable domain, with remaining parts taken from reference TRBV5-1 and TRBJ2-2, reads KAGVTQTPRYLIKTRGQQVTLSCSPISGHRSVSWYQQTPGQGLQFLFEYFSETQRNKGNFPGRFSGRQFSNSRSEMNVSTLELGDSALYLCASSSRGTGELFFGEGSRLTVL.

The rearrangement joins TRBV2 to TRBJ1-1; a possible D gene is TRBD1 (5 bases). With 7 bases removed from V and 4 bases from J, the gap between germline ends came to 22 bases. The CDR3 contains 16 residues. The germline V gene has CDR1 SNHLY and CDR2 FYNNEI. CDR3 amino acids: CASISERGRARTEAFF. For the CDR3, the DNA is TGTGCCAGCATAAGTGAGAGAGGCAGGGCGCGCACTGAAGCTTTCTTT.

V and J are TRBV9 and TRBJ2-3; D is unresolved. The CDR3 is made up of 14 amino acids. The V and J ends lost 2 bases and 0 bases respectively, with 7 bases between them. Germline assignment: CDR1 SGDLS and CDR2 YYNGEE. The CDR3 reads CASSVHFSTDTQYF. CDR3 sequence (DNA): TGTGCCAGCAGCGTCCACTTTAGCACAGATACGCAGTATTTT. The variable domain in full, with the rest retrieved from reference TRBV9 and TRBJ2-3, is DSGVTQTPKHLITATGQRVTLRCSPRSGDLSVYWYQQSLDQGLQFLIQYYNGEERAKGNILERFSAQQFPDLHSELNLSSLELGDSALYFCASSVHFSTDTQYFGPGTRLTVL.

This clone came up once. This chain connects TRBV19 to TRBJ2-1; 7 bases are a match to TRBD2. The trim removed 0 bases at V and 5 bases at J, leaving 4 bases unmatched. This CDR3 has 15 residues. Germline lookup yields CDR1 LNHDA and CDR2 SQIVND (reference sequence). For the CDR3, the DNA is TGTGCCAGTAGTATAGATACCGGGGGGAACAATGAGCAGTTCTTC. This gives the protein CASSIDTGGNNEQFF.

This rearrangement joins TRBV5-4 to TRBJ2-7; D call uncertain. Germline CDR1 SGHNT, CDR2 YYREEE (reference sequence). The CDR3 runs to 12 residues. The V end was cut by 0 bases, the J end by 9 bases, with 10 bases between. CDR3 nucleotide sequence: TGTGCCAGCAGCTTGGGGGGTCTCGCGCAGTACTTC. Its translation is CASSLGGLAQYF. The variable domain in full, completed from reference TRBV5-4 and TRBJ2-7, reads ETGVTQSPTHLIKTRGQQVTLRCSSQSGHNTVSWYQQALGQGPQFIFQYYREEENGRGNFPPRFSGLQFPNYSSELNVNALELDDSALYLCASSLGGLAQYFGPGTRLTVT.

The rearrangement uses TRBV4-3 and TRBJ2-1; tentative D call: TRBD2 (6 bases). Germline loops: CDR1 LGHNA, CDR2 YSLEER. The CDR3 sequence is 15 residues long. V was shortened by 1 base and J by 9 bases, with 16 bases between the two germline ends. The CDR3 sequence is CASSQGRGLQGEQFF. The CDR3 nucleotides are TGCGCCAGCAGCCAAGGGCGGGGCCTGCAGGGTGAGCAGTTCTTC.

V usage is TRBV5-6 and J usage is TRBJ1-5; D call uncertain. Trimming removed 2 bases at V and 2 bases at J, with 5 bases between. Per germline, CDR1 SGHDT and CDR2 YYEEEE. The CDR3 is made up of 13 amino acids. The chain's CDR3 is CASSFFGNQPQHF. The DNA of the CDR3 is TGTGCCAGCAGCTTCTTTGGCAATCAGCCCCAGCATTTT.

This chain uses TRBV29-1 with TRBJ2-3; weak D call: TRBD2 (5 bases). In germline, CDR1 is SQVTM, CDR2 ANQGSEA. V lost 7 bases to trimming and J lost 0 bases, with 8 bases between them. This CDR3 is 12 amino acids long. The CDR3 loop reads CSASTSTDTQYF. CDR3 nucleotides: TGCAGCGCTAGCACTAGCACAGATACGCAGTATTTT.

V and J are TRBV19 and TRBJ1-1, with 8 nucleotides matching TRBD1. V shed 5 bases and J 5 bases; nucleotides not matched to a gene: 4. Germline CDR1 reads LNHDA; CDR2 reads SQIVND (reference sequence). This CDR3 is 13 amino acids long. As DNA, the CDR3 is TGTGCCAGTAGTCACCAGGGGGCGACTGAAGCTTTCTTT. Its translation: CASSHQGATEAFF.

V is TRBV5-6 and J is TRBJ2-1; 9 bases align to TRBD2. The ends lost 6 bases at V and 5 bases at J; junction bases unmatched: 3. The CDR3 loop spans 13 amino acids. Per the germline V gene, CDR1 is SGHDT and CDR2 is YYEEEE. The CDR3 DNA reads TGTGCCAGCAAGCGGGAGGACCACAATGAGCAGTTCTTC. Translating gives CASKREDHNEQFF.

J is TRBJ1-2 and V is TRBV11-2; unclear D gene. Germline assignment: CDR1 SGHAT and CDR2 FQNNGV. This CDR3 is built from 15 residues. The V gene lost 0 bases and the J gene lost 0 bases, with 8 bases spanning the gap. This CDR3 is CASSLEQTANYGYTF. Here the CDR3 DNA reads TGTGCCAGCAGCTTAGAACAGACTGCTAACTATGGCTACACCTTC.

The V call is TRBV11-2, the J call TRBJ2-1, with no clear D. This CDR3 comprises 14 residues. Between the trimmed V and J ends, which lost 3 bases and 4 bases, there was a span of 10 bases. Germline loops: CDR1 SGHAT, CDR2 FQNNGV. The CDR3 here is CASSFGSVYNEQFF. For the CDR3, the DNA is TGTGCCAGCAGCTTCGGATCGGTATACAATGAGCAGTTCTTC.

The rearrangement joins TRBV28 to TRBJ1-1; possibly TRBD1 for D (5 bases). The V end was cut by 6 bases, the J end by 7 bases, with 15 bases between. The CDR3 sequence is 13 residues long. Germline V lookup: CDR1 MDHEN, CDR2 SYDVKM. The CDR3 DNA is TGTGCCAGCAGAACCAGGGCTAGAAGTGAAGCTTTCTTT. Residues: CASRTRARSEAFF.

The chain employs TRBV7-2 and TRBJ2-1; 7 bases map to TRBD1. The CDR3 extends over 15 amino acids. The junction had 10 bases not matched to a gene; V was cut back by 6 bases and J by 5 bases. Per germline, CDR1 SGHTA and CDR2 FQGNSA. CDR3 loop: CASSRQGQGHNEQFF. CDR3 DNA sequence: TGTGCCAGCAGTCGACAGGGCCAGGGGCACAATGAGCAGTTCTTC.

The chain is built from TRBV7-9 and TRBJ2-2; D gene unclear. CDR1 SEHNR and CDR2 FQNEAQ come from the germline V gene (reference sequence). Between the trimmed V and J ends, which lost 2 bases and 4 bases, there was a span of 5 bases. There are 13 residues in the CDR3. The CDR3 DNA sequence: TGTGCCAGCAGCTTAAGCCCCACCGGGGAGCTGTTTTTT. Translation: CASSLSPTGELFF.

The DNA of the CDR3 is TGTGCCAGCAGCCAAGGGATCGGGACAACCTCCTACGAGCAGTACTTC. Protein sequence: CASSQGIGTTSYEQYF. The rearrangement uses TRBV4-2 and TRBJ2-7, with D possibly TRBD1 on 6 matching bases. CDR3 length equals 16 residues. From germline, CDR1 is LGHNA and CDR2 YNFKEQ. Trimming left V 1 base short and J 0 bases short, with 13 bases between.

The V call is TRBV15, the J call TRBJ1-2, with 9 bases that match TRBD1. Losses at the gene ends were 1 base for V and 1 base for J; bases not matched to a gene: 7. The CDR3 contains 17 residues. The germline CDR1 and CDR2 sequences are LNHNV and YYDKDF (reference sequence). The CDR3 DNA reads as TGTGCCACCAGCAGAGCGGACAGGGGAAAGGGTAACTATGGCTACACCTTC. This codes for CATSRADRGKGNYGYTF.

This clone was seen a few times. The CDR3 DNA follows: TGTGCCAGCAGCTTAGCGAGCGGGGTACTGACCGGGGAGCTGTTTTTT. Translated: CASSLASGVLTGELFF. The chain recombines TRBV7-9 with TRBJ2-2; TRBD2 agrees at 7 bases. The J segment lost 5 bases and the V segment lost 0 bases, leaving 6 bases of the junction unmatched. The CDR3 consists of 16 residues. Germline V gene lookup returns CDR1 SEHNR and CDR2 FQNEAQ (reference sequence).

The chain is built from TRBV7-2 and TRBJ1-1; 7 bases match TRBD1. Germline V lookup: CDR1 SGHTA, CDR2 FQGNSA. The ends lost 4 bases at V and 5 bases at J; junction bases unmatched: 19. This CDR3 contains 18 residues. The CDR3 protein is CASSSQGGARFGKTEAFF. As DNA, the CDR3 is TGTGCCAGCAGCTCCCAGGGGGGAGCTAGGTTTGGGAAGACTGAAGCTTTCTTT.

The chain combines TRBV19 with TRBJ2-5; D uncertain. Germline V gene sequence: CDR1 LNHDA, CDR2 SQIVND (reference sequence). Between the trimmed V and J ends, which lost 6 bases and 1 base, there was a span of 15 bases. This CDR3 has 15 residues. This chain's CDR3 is CASRPIDTVQETQYF. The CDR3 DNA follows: TGTGCCAGTAGACCAATAGACACAGTCCAAGAGACCCAGTACTTC.

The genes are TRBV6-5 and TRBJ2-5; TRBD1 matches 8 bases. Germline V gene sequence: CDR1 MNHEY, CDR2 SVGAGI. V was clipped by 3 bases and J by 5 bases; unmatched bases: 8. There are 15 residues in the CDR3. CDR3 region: CASSYRQGSRETQYF. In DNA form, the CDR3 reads TGTGCCAGCAGTTATCGACAGGGGTCCAGGGAGACCCAGTACTTC.

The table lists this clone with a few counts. The DNA for the CDR3 is TGCGCCAGCAGCCAAGGTCAGCCCGGACTCCTTCAAGAGACCCAGTACTTC. It specifies CASSQGQPGLLQETQYF. The chain employs TRBV4-1 and TRBJ2-5; D is perhaps TRBD2 (5 bases). V lost 1 base, J lost 2 bases, and 17 bases lay in between. Germline lookup yields CDR1 MGHRA and CDR2 YSYEKL. The CDR3 spans 17 residues.

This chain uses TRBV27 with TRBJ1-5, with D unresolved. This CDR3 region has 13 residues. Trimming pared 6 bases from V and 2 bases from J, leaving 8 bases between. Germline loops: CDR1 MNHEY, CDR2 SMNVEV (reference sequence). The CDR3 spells CASSSYGNQPQHF. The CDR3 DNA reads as TGTGCCAGCAGCTCGTATGGCAATCAGCCCCAGCATTTT.

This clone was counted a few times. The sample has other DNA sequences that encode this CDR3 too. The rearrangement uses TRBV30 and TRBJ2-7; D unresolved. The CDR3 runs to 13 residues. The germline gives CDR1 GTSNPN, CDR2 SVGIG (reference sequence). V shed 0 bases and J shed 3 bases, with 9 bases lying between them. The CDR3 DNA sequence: TGTGCCTGGAGTGTATCTCTATACTACGAGCAGTACTTC. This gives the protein CAWSVSLYYEQYF.

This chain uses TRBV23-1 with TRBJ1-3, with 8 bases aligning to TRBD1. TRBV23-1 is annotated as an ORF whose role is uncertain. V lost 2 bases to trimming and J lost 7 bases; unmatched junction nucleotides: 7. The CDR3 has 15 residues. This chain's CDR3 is CASSQGTGPWNTIYF. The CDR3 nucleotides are TGCGCCAGCAGTCAAGGGACAGGCCCTTGGAACACCATATATTTT.

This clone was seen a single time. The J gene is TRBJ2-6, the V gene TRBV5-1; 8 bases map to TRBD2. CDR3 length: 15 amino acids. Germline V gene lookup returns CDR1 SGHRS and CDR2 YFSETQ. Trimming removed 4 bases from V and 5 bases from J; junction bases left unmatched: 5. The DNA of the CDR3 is TGCGCCAGCAGCCCGGGAGGGCTATGGGCCAACGTCCTGACTTTC. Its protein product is CASSPGGLWANVLTF.

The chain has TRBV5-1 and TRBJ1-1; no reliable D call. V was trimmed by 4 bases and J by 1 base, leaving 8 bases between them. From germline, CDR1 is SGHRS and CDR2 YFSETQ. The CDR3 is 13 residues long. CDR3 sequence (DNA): TGCGCCAGCAGCCTAGGCGAGAACACTGAAGCTTTCTTT. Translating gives CASSLGENTEAFF.

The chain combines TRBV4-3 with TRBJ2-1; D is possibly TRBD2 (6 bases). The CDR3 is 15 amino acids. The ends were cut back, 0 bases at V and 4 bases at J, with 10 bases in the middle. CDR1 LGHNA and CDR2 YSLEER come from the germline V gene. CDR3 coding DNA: TGCGCCAGCAGCCAAGATGAGCGGGCGTACAATGAGCAGTTCTTC. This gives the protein CASSQDERAYNEQFF.

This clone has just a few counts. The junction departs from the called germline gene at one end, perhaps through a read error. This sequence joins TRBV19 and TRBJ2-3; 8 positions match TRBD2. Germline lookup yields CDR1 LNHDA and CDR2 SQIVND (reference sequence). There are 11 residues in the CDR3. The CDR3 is CASSIALAVSF. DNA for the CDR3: TGTGCCAGTAGTATAGCACTAGCGGTTTCTTTT.

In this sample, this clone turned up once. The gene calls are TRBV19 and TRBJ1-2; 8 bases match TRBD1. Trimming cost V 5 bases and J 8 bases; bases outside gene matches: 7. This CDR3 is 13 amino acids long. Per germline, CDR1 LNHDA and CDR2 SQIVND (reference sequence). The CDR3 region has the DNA TGTGCCAGTAGTCCCGGGACAGGCTCCGGCTACACCTTC. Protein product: CASSPGTGSGYTF.